This T cell receptor (beta chain) was obtained from a study of CD8 T cells in Susac syndrome. CD8+ and CD4+ T cells from blood underwent TCR beta sequencing, which was carried out in a high-throughput format. Negative isolation yielded the CD8+ and CD4+ T cells, while FACS enriched the TEMRA cells. The V and J ends lost 8 bases and 5 bases, in that order; junction bases with no gene match: 18. CDR1 and CDR2 (germline): SNHLY, FYNNEI. The CDR3 has 19 residues. cDNA came from roughly 0.47 to 1 ug RNA primed by random hexamers. Amplification of TCR beta CDR3 used immunoSEQ multiplex PCR across 54 Vbeta and 13 Jbeta. A single record per CDR3 protein comes from TCRdb applying MiXCR to the immunoSEQ multiplex PCR reads. The profile covers a few hundred thousand distinct CDR3 sequences, with 65% to 90% appearing a single time and around 0.22% taken by the ten largest.

The clonotype was recovered from a human donor with multiple sclerosis. The rearrangement links TRBV2 to TRBJ2-3; 14 bases align to TRBD2. The specimen was CD8+ T cells from PBMCs. The CDR3 spells CASPRGTSGRYGAEDTQYF. The CDR3 region has the DNA TGTGCCAGCCCCCGGGGGACTAGCGGGAGATATGGTGCGGAAGATACGCAGTATTTT.